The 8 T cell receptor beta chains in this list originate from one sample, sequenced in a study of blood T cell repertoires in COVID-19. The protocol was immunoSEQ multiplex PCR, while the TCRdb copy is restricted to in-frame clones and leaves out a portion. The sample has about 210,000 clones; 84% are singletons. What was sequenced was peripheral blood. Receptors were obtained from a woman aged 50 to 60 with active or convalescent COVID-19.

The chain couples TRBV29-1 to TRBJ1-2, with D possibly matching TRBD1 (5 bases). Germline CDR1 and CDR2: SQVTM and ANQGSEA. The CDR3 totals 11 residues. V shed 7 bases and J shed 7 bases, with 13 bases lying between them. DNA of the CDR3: TGCAGCGCTCTGGGGCCGGGTGGCTACACCTTC. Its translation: CSALGPGGYTF.

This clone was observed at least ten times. The CDR3 DNA follows: TGTGCCAGCCTTGGGGCCCTAGCGGGCTACTACGAGCAGTACTTC. This codes for CASLGALAGYYEQYF. The chain joins TRBV6-5 to TRBJ2-7; 8 nucleotides align to TRBD2. CDR1 and CDR2 from the germline V gene are MNHEY and SVGAGI. The CDR3 length is 15 residues. V lost 8 bases to trimming and J lost 3 bases; unmatched junction nucleotides: 12.

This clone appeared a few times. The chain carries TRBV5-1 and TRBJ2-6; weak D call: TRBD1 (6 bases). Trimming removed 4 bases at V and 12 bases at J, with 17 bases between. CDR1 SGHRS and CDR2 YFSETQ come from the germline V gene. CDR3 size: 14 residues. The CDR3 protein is CASSPTGTLPVLTF. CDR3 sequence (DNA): TGCGCCAGCAGCCCGACCGGGACATTACCCGTCCTGACTTTC. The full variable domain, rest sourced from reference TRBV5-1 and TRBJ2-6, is KAGVTQTPRYLIKTRGQQVTLSCSPISGHRSVSWYQQTPGQGLQFLFEYFSETQRNKGNFPGRFSGRQFSNSRSEMNVSTLELGDSALYLCASSPTGTLPVLTFGAGSRLTVL.

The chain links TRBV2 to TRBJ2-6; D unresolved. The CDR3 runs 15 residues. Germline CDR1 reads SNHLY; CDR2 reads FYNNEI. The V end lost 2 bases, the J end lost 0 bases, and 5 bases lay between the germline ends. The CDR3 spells CASSEQDSGANVLTF. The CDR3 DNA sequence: TGTGCCAGCAGTGAACAGGACTCTGGGGCCAACGTCCTGACTTTC.

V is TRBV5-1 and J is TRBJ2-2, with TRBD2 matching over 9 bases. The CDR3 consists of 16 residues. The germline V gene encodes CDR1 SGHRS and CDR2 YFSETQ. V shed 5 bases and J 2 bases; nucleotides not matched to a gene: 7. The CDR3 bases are TGCGCCAGCAGACCAGCGGGGGGACAAAACACCGGGGAGCTGTTTTTT. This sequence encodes CASRPAGGQNTGELFF.

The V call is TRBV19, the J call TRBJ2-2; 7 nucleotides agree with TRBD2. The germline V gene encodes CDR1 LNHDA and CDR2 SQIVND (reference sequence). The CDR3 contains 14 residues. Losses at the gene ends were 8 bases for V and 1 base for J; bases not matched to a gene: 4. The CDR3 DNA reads TGTGCCAGTGGGGGGAGGGGGAACACCGGGGAGCTGTTTTTT. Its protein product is CASGGRGNTGELFF.

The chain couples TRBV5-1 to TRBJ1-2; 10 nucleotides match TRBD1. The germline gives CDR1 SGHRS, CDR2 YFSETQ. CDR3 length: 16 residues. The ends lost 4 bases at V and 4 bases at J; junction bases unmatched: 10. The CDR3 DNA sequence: TGCGCCAGCAGCCCGGCCGGGGACAGGGGATTCTATGGCTACACCTTC. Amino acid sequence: CASSPAGDRGFYGYTF.

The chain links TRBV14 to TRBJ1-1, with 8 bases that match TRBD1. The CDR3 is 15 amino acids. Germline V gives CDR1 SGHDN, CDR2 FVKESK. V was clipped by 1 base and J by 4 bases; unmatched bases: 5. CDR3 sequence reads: CASSQGQGAVTEAFF. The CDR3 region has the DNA TGTGCCAGCAGCCAAGGGCAGGGGGCTGTCACTGAAGCTTTCTTT.